The 9 T cell receptor beta chains presented below share a single source sample, sequenced in a study of shared clonotypes between healthy human individuals. Data came from immunoSEQ multiplex PCR; TCRdb stores just in-frame clones and leaves some out. Of some 1,400,000 clones in the sample, more than 95% were seen once. The sequenced sample consisted of naive CD4+ T cells sorted from blood. The sample's subset: CD45RA+ positively selected. These receptors were taken from a man younger than 45 in good health.

The gene calls are TRBV6-5 and TRBJ1-1; weak D call: TRBD1 (5 bases). The CDR3 totals 15 residues. CDR1 and CDR2 (germline): MNHEY, SVGAGI. V lost 2 bases and J lost 1, with 11 bases in between. As DNA, the CDR3 is TGTGCCAGCAGTTACCGCCGGCAGGGGAACACTGAAGCTTTCTTT. This codes for CASSYRRQGNTEAFF.

The rearrangement joins TRBV19 to TRBJ2-7; tentative D call: TRBD2 (6 bases). Germline lookup yields CDR1 LNHDA and CDR2 SQIVND (reference sequence). The length of the CDR3 is 16 residues. V was trimmed by 8 bases and J by 5 bases, leaving 25 bases between them. The chain's CDR3 is CASSPRFGGSLDEQYF. Written as DNA, the CDR3 is TGTGCCAGTTCTCCCCGTTTCGGGGGATCCCTCGACGAGCAGTACTTC.

The genes are TRBV6-6 and TRBJ2-3, with 10 bases fitting TRBD2. CDR1 MNHNY and CDR2 SVGAGI come from the germline V gene (reference sequence). The trim removed 6 bases at V and 7 bases at J, leaving 13 bases unmatched. The CDR3 loop spans 16 amino acids. The CDR3 reads CASRHTITSGKNTQYF. In DNA form, the CDR3 reads TGTGCCAGCAGACATACAATAACTAGCGGGAAAAATACGCAGTATTTT.

The chain is built from TRBV19 and TRBJ2-1, with 9 bases identical to TRBD1. The J segment lost 5 bases and the V segment lost 9 bases, leaving 8 bases of the junction unmatched. The V gene's germline CDR1 is LNHDA and CDR2 SQIVND (reference sequence). This CDR3 has 14 amino acids. CDR3 residues: CARDWTGANNEQFF. The DNA for the CDR3 is TGTGCCAGGGATTGGACAGGGGCAAACAATGAGCAGTTCTTC.

The chain carries TRBV4-1 and TRBJ2-2; 8 nucleotides line up with TRBD1. Germline V gives CDR1 MGHRA, CDR2 YSYEKL. This CDR3 is built from 15 residues. V lost 4 bases to trimming and J lost 3 bases; unmatched junction nucleotides: 4. The DNA of the CDR3 is TGCGCCAGCAGCCCCGGGACAGGACACACCGGGGAGCTGTTTTTT. Residues: CASSPGTGHTGELFF.

This clone has only one observation. This sequence joins TRBV27 and TRBJ2-3; 9 bases fit TRBD1. The V and J ends lost 3 bases and 4 bases, in that order; junction bases with no gene match: 11. CDR3 size: 17 residues. The germline gives CDR1 MNHEY, CDR2 SMNVEV (reference sequence). CDR3 DNA: TGTGCCAGCAGTTTCATGCTGGACAGGGGAAGTGCAGATACGCAGTATTTT. Translated: CASSFMLDRGSADTQYF.

This clone has just one count. J is TRBJ1-2 and V is TRBV10-3; maybe TRBD1 (5 bases). With 4 bases removed from V and 8 bases from J, the gap between germline ends came to 11 bases. The CDR3 totals 12 residues. Germline V CDR1 and CDR2: ENHRY, SYGVKD. This chain's CDR3 is CAISGGGLGYTF. The CDR3 DNA reads TGTGCCATCAGTGGCGGGGGTCTGGGCTACACCTTC.

The chain uses TRBV2 and TRBJ1-1; TRBD1 is a possible D gene (6 bases). Germline values: CDR1 SNHLY, CDR2 FYNNEI. The CDR3 runs 14 residues. Between the trimmed V and J ends, which lost 6 bases and 2 bases, there was a span of 13 bases. The CDR3 bases are TGTGCCAGCAGATACAGGGAGGGCAACACTGAAGCTTTCTTT. This sequence encodes CASRYREGNTEAFF.

V usage is TRBV18 and J usage is TRBJ2-4; D is undetermined. Germline CDR1 reads KGHSH; CDR2 reads LQKENI. The CDR3 has 15 amino acids. The V and J ends lost 2 bases and 4 bases respectively, with 12 bases between them. CDR3 loop: CASSPVILGKNIQYF. Here the CDR3 DNA reads TGTGCCAGCTCACCAGTCATTTTGGGTAAAAACATTCAGTACTTC.